Listed here are 27 T cell receptor beta chains from one sample, sequenced in a study of PD-1 blockade in mismatch repair-deficient tumors. Repertoires were generated with immunoSEQ multiplex PCR, while TCRdb's copy carries only in-frame clones and drops some. This table holds approximately 130,000 clones, about 85% found once. The sample was peripheral blood, taken 44 weeks after starting pembrolizumab. The receptors here all came from an adult with mismatch repair-deficient cancer.

V gene TRBV6-6 combines with J gene TRBJ2-4; 10 bases match TRBD2. The CDR3 runs 16 residues. Unmatched junction bases numbered 6, after V lost 0 bases and J lost 7 bases. Germline V gene data show CDR1 as MNHNY and CDR2 as SVGAGI (reference sequence). The CDR3 reads CASSYSSGRAGNIQYF. CDR3 nucleotide sequence: TGTGCCAGCAGTTACTCCAGCGGGAGGGCCGGGAACATTCAGTACTTC.

The chain recombines TRBV27 with TRBJ2-1; no clear D. Trimming stripped 2 bases from V and 3 bases from J, with 8 bases between. Germline loops: CDR1 MNHEY, CDR2 SMNVEV (reference sequence). The CDR3 contains 14 residues. CDR3 residues: CASSLLGNYNEQFF. The CDR3 region has the DNA TGTGCCAGCAGTTTACTAGGAAACTACAATGAGCAGTTCTTC.

The gene calls are TRBV6-1 and TRBJ2-3; 7 bases align to TRBD1. CDR1 and CDR2 from the germline V gene are MNHNS and SASEGT. The CDR3 is 13 amino acids. The V gene end was trimmed by 11 bases and the J gene end by 5 bases; junction bases not matched to a gene: 10. CDR3 in DNA: TGTGCCTCGAGGAACAGGGGAATAGATACGCAGTATTTT. This gives the protein CASRNRGIDTQYF.

A single count supports this clone. The V call is TRBV6-1, the J call TRBJ1-1; no reliable D call. There are 13 residues in the CDR3. Germline V lookup: CDR1 MNHNS, CDR2 SASEGT. V lost 4 bases and J 3 bases, leaving 9 bases between the germline ends. The CDR3 DNA reads as TGTGCCAGCAGTGTCGGGGTTTACACTGAAGCTTTCTTT. Translating gives CASSVGVYTEAFF.

The chain combines TRBV6-6 with TRBJ2-2; 7 bases map to TRBD1. Germline lookup yields CDR1 MNHNY and CDR2 SVGAGI (reference sequence). J lost 4 bases, V lost 0 bases, and 5 bases had no gene match. CDR3 length: 16 amino acids. The CDR3 region has the DNA TGTGCCAGCAGTTACTCGACCAGGGGGAGCACCGGGGAGCTGTTTTTT. This encodes CASSYSTRGSTGELFF.

V and J are TRBV28 and TRBJ2-7; TRBD2 might be the D (6 bases). The germline V gene encodes CDR1 MDHEN and CDR2 SYDVKM. V was trimmed by 5 bases and J by 4 bases, leaving 15 bases between them. The CDR3 length is 14 residues. The CDR3 sequence: CASSPQRVGYEQYF. The CDR3 bases are TGTGCCAGCAGTCCCCAGCGGGTGGGTTACGAGCAGTACTTC.

This clone was recorded at least ten times. The sample holds other DNA sequences that translate to the same CDR3. The chain couples TRBV6-4 to TRBJ2-2; unclear D gene. The CDR3 is made up of 13 amino acids. Trimming took off 2 bases at V and 3 bases at J, with 4 bases between the two ends. In germline, CDR1 is MRHNA, CDR2 SNTAGT. CDR3 amino acids: CASSDRDTGELFF. CDR3 DNA sequence: TGTGCCAGCAGTGACCGGGACACCGGGGAGCTGTTTTTT.

This chain connects TRBV5-4 to TRBJ2-7; 10 bases match TRBD1. Germline V gene data show CDR1 as SGHNT and CDR2 as YYREEE (reference sequence). With 4 bases clipped from V and 7 bases from J, the junction kept 14 bases outside the gene matches. The CDR3 is 16 amino acids. The CDR3 sequence: CASSPPPGTGAREQYF. CDR3 in DNA: TGTGCCAGCAGCCCACCCCCCGGGACAGGGGCCAGGGAGCAGTACTTC. Looking up the rest from reference TRBV5-4 and TRBJ2-7 gives the full variable domain: ETGVTQSPTHLIKTRGQQVTLRCSSQSGHNTVSWYQQALGQGPQFIFQYYREEENGRGNFPPRFSGLQFPNYSSELNVNALELDDSALYLCASSPPPGTGAREQYFGPGTRLTVT.

Details on this clone: At one end, the junction sequence differs from germline, possibly due to a read error. The V call is TRBV7-9, the J call TRBJ2-3; 9 nucleotides match TRBD2. The CDR3 totals 16 residues. Germline CDR1 is SEHNR and CDR2 is FQNEAQ (reference sequence). CDR3 bases: TGTGCCGGCAGCGACCAGTCGACTAGCGGAGGTGATACGCAGTATTTT. It specifies CAGSDQSTSGGDTQYF.

On this clone itself: The junction does not match germline at one end; this may be a read error. The sample carries other DNA sequences with the same CDR3. This chain joins TRBV28 and TRBJ1-3, with 9 nucleotides matching TRBD1. The CDR3 consists of 16 residues. The germline V gene has CDR1 MDHEN and CDR2 SYDVKM. Here the CDR3 DNA reads TGTGCCAGCAGGTTAGGTGGGACAGGGTCTGGAAATACCATATATTTT. As protein: CASRLGGTGSGNTIYF.

The rearrangement links TRBV5-6 to TRBJ2-1, with 14 bases lining up with TRBD2. The CDR3 is 16 amino acids. With 4 bases clipped from V and 10 bases from J, the junction kept 10 bases outside the gene matches. Germline-derived CDR1 and CDR2 are SGHDT and YYEEEE. Written as DNA, the CDR3 is TGTGCCAGCAGCCCGGGGACTAGCGGGAGTACTAGGGAGCAGTTCTTC. Amino acids: CASSPGTSGSTREQFF.

V is TRBV28 and J is TRBJ2-7, with D unresolved. The CDR3 loop spans 15 amino acids. V was shortened by 9 bases and J by 0 bases, with 18 bases between the two germline ends. Germline V gives CDR1 MDHEN, CDR2 SYDVKM. CDR3 in amino acids: CASRTVLRPSYEQYF. The CDR3 DNA reads as TGTGCCAGTAGAACCGTTTTGCGGCCCTCCTACGAGCAGTACTTC.

This clone was counted a single time. V is TRBV19 and J is TRBJ2-2; D is undetermined. The V gene's germline CDR1 is LNHDA and CDR2 SQIVND (reference sequence). V lost 1 base and J lost 9, with 18 bases in between. The CDR3 has 16 amino acids. CDR3 amino acids: CASSIVGWEISRELFF. The CDR3 nucleotides read TGTGCCAGTAGTATAGTCGGGTGGGAAATCTCGCGGGAGCTGTTTTTT.

This chain links TRBV29-1 with TRBJ2-1; possible D gene TRBD2, 6 bases. Trimming pared 4 bases from V and 6 bases from J, leaving 16 bases between. Per germline, CDR1 SQVTM and CDR2 ANQGSEA. The CDR3 runs to 14 residues. CDR3 bases: TGCAGCGTTGCATGGAGGGCTTTGATCAATGAGCAGTTCTTC. Protein: CSVAWRALINEQFF.

The rearrangement uses TRBV5-5 and TRBJ2-2; 12 nucleotides match TRBD2. J gave up 4 bases and V 1 base, and 8 bases lay outside the gene matches. This CDR3 region has 18 residues. Germline V gene data show CDR1 as SGHKS and CDR2 as YYEKEE (reference sequence). CDR3 DNA sequence: TGTGCCAGCAGCTTGCAGGGTACGGGACTAGCGGGCACCGGGGAGCTGTTTTTT. This sequence encodes CASSLQGTGLAGTGELFF. Full variable domain (outside the CDR3, taken from reference TRBV5-5 and TRBJ2-2): DAGVTQSPTHLIKTRGQQVTLRCSPISGHKSVSWYQQVLGQGPQFIFQYYEKEERGRGNFPDRFSARQFPNYSSELNVNALLLGDSALYLCASSLQGTGLAGTGELFFGEGSRLTVL.

This sequence joins TRBV4-2 and TRBJ2-7, with D possibly TRBD1 on 5 matching bases. Trimming took off 3 bases at V and 6 bases at J, with 6 bases between the two ends. The V gene's germline CDR1 is LGHNA and CDR2 YNFKEQ. The CDR3 contains 11 residues. The CDR3 nucleotides are TGTGCCAGCAGCCAGGGGCGCGAGCAGTACTTC. Its translation is CASSQGREQYF.

J is TRBJ2-1 and V is TRBV7-9; 12 nucleotides agree with TRBD2. V was clipped by 7 bases and J by 8 bases; unmatched bases: 9. Germline V gives CDR1 SEHNR, CDR2 FQNEAQ (reference sequence). The CDR3 loop spans 15 amino acids. Here the CDR3 DNA reads TGTGCCAGCACCTTGACTAGCGGGAGCATATATGAGCAGTTCTTC. Protein product: CASTLTSGSIYEQFF. Full variable domain (outside the CDR3, taken from reference TRBV7-9 and TRBJ2-1): DTGVSQNPRHKITKRGQNVTFRCDPISEHNRLYWYRQTLGQGPEFLTYFQNEAQLEKSRLLSDRFSAERPKGSFSTLEIQRTEQGDSAMYLCASTLTSGSIYEQFFGPGTRLTVL.

The chain has TRBV10-3 and TRBJ2-7, with 8 bases matching TRBD2. Germline V gene data show CDR1 as ENHRY and CDR2 as SYGVKD. The CDR3 has 14 residues. The V and J ends lost 2 bases and 3 bases, in that order; junction bases with no gene match: 3. The CDR3 spells CAISEAAGDYEQYF. The DNA of the CDR3 is TGTGCCATCAGTGAGGCAGCGGGAGACTACGAGCAGTACTTC.

The V call is TRBV30, the J call TRBJ1-2; 8 bases are a match to TRBD1. The trim removed 5 bases at V and 7 bases at J, leaving 9 bases unmatched. Germline V gene sequence: CDR1 GTSNPN, CDR2 SVGIG (reference sequence). CDR3 length: 13 amino acids. The CDR3 region has the DNA TGTGCCTGGGGGCCAGGGGGCAGGTCTGGCTACACCTTC. Translating gives CAWGPGGRSGYTF. Together with reference TRBV30 and TRBJ1-2, the CDR3 gives the full variable domain: SQTIHQWPATLVQPVGSPLSLECTVEGTSNPNLYWYRQAAGRGLQLLFYSVGIGQISSEVPQNLSASRPQDRQFILSSKKLLLSDSGFYLCAWGPGGRSGYTFGSGTRLTVV.

The V call is TRBV5-4, the J call TRBJ1-1; TRBD1 might be the D (6 bases). The CDR3 is 13 residues long. Germline CDR1 SGHNT, CDR2 YYREEE (reference sequence). V was pared by 5 bases and J by 1 base, with 9 bases between. The CDR3 sequence: CASRRGGNTEAFF. The CDR3 bases are TGTGCCAGCAGGCGAGGGGGGAACACTGAAGCTTTCTTT.

In this sample, this clone turned up a few times. The CDR3 region has the DNA TGTGCCAGCAGCTCGCCGAGGGGAGGTGGCTACACCTTC. Its translation: CASSSPRGGGYTF. The chain links TRBV7-9 to TRBJ1-2; perhaps TRBD1 as D (5 bases). The V gene lost 4 bases and the J gene lost 7 bases, with 13 bases spanning the gap. There are 13 residues in the CDR3. Germline-derived CDR1 and CDR2 are SEHNR and FQNEAQ (reference sequence).

This chain uses TRBV6-1 with TRBJ2-1; D gene unclear. This CDR3 has 15 residues. Trimming cost V 4 bases and J 0 bases, with 10 bases left between them. CDR1 MNHNS and CDR2 SASEGT come from the germline V gene. CDR3 nucleotide sequence: TGTGCCAGCAGTGCTAAACATAGCTCCTACAATGAGCAGTTCTTC. As protein: CASSAKHSSYNEQFF.

The chain links TRBV15 to TRBJ2-2; TRBD2 matches at 7 bases. Trimming took 0 bases from V and 3 from J; bases not matched to a gene: 4. The CDR3 contains 16 residues. Germline CDR1 is LNHNV and CDR2 is YYDKDF (reference sequence). The CDR3 is CATSRDPSGHTGELFF. DNA of the CDR3: TGTGCCACCAGCAGAGATCCTAGCGGTCACACCGGGGAGCTGTTTTTT.

This sequence joins TRBV5-8 and TRBJ2-5; D possibly matches TRBD1 or TRBD2 (5 bases each). V was pared by 4 bases and J by 11 bases, with 15 bases between. This CDR3 is built from 12 residues. Germline loops: CDR1 SGHTS, CDR2 YDEGEE. CDR3 in amino acids: CASSEPPREQYF. CDR3 coding DNA: TGTGCCAGCAGCGAACCCCCCAGGGAGCAGTACTTC.

The CDR3 loop reads CAWRVGATDTQYF. The DNA for the CDR3 is TGTGCCTGGAGAGTCGGGGCCACAGATACGCAGTATTTT. The chain is built from TRBV30 and TRBJ2-3, with D perhaps assigned TRBD1 or TRBD2 (5 bases each). V gave up 3 bases and J gave up 2 bases, with 9 bases separating them. This CDR3 spans 13 amino acids. Germline V gene data show CDR1 as GTSNPN and CDR2 as SVGIG (reference sequence). Combining the CDR3 with reference TRBV30 and TRBJ2-3 gives the whole variable domain SQTIHQWPATLVQPVGSPLSLECTVEGTSNPNLYWYRQAAGRGLQLLFYSVGIGQISSEVPQNLSASRPQDRQFILSSKKLLLSDSGFYLCAWRVGATDTQYFGPGTRLTVL.

This clone was detected many times. The chain is built from TRBV7-3 and TRBJ1-2; D may be TRBD1 (5 bases). Germline CDR1 reads SGHTA; CDR2 reads FQGTGA. CDR3 size: 14 residues. Trimming left V 6 bases short and J 3 bases short, with 14 bases between. The CDR3 loop reads CASRDPGTDYGYTF. The CDR3 DNA reads TGTGCCAGCAGGGATCCCGGGACGGACTATGGCTACACCTTC.

This clone came up a few times. The genes are TRBV4-2 and TRBJ2-7, with D possibly TRBD1 on 5 matching bases. CDR1 and CDR2 from the germline V gene are LGHNA and YNFKEQ. There are 14 residues in the CDR3. V was trimmed by 1 base and J by 3 bases, leaving 10 bases between them. In DNA form, the CDR3 reads TGTGCCAGCAGCCAAGTGGCAGGGAACTACGAGCAGTACTTC. The encoded protein is CASSQVAGNYEQYF.